This T cell receptor (beta chain) was recorded in a study of blood T cell repertoires in COVID-19. As originally analysed: Reference gene primers were amplified, and this amplification served to estimate nucleated cell counts. The repertoire was sequenced with immunoSEQ multiplex PCR; TCRdb's copy has only in-frame clones and lacks some. The V and J calls and clone size were taken over from that table, and D and trimming were inferred from the DNA. Found here are roughly 220,000 clones, 82% of them singletons; the top ten hold 7% to 10%. Enrollment of patients from Seattle took place during active infection, with longitudinal follow-up. Sequenced: peripheral blood. This TCR derives from a woman at least 80 years old with COVID-19, enrolled during active disease.

The CDR3 loop reads CASQLTSYNEQFF. DNA for the CDR3: TGTGCCAGCCAACTAACTTCCTACAATGAGCAGTTCTTC. J is TRBJ2-1 and V is TRBV5-4; D is unresolved. V was shortened by 7 bases and J by 1 base, with 9 bases between the two germline ends. CDR1 and CDR2 from the germline V gene are SGHNT and YYREEE (reference sequence). The CDR3 sequence is 13 residues long. Combining the CDR3 with reference TRBV5-4 and TRBJ2-1 gives the whole variable domain ETGVTQSPTHLIKTRGQQVTLRCSSQSGHNTVSWYQQALGQGPQFIFQYYREEENGRGNFPPRFSGLQFPNYSSELNVNALELDDSALYLCASQLTSYNEQFFGPGTRLTVL.